The 5 T cell receptor beta chains below come from one sample, sequenced in a study of CD8 T cells in Susac syndrome. It was with random hexamers that 0.5 to 1 ug RNA was reverse transcribed. MiXCR was run by TCRdb on the immunoSEQ multiplex PCR reads, yielding one entry per CDR3 protein. This table has some 260,000 distinct CDR3 sequences, 70% to 90% appearing once. Sequenced input: CD8+ T cells from PBMCs. The receptors derive from a human donor with multiple sclerosis.

J is TRBJ2-2 and V is TRBV27; the match to TRBD1 covers 9 bases. J was trimmed by 5 bases and V by 10 bases; bases with no gene match: 8. The CDR3 extends over 14 amino acids. Germline V lookup: CDR1 MNHEY, CDR2 SMNVEV (reference sequence). CDR3 sequence (DNA): TGTGCCACCACGGACAGGGGTCAGACCGGGGAGCTGTTTTTT. Encoded protein: CATTDRGQTGELFF.

This sequence joins TRBV29-1 and TRBJ2-1; maybe TRBD2 (6 bases). CDR1 and CDR2 from the germline V gene are SQVTM and ANQGSEA. This CDR3 comprises 13 residues. Deletions cut 8 bases from V and 7 bases from J, with 18 bases between. DNA for the CDR3: TGCAGCCCTTGGGACTCTGGGAGTAATGAGCAGTTCTTC. Encoded protein: CSPWDSGSNEQFF.

This chain connects TRBV4-1 to TRBJ2-1, with D uncertain. Germline V lookup: CDR1 MGHRA, CDR2 YSYEKL. Trimming removed 4 bases from V and 10 bases from J, with 8 bases in between. The CDR3 loop spans 11 amino acids. In nucleotides, the CDR3 is TGCGCCAGCAGCCTTAAAGAGGAGCAGTTCTTC. Its protein product is CASSLKEEQFF.

This rearrangement joins TRBV7-2 to TRBJ1-5, with D perhaps TRBD1 (5 bases). The CDR3 sequence is 17 residues long. CDR1 and CDR2 from the germline V gene are SGHTA and FQGNSA. The ends were cut back, 5 bases at V and 3 bases at J, with 20 bases in the middle. CDR3 bases: TGTGCCAGCAGCCTAGAAAGGACACCAAATCCCAATCAGCCCCAGCATTTT. Residues: CASSLERTPNPNQPQHF. Using reference TRBV7-2 and TRBJ1-5 for the parts outside the CDR3, the full variable domain is GAGVSQSPSNKVTEKGKDVELRCDPISGHTALYWYRQSLGQGLEFLIYFQGNSAPDKSGLPSDRFSAERTGGSVSTLTIQRTQQEDSAVYLCASSLERTPNPNQPQHFGDGTRLSIL.

The J gene is TRBJ2-7, the V gene TRBV19; the D is unclear. Germline assignment: CDR1 LNHDA and CDR2 SQIVND (reference sequence). Trimming took 1 base from V and 0 from J, leaving 7 bases between them. The CDR3 sequence is 14 residues long. As DNA, the CDR3 is TGTGCCAGTAGTATAGGAAAGGCCTCCTACGAGCAGTACTTC. This gives the protein CASSIGKASYEQYF.